The 20 T cell receptor beta chains in this list originate from one sample, sequenced in a study of T cell repertoires in cytomegalovirus infection. No antigen has been assigned to these receptors. TCRdb passed the reads through MiXCR, listing each CDR3 protein once. This table holds about 890,000 distinct CDR3 sequences, roughly 30% found once. The specimen comprised cultured CD8+ T cells from PBMCs, sampled from culture after CMV antigen stimulation. These receptors were obtained from a human donor in good health (CMV status not recorded). Some clones in this sample may be carry-over from other donors' samples.

Notes on this clonotype: This could be a read error, since a much larger clone is one nucleotide away. The chain carries TRBV7-9 and TRBJ2-7; D remains ambiguous. Germline V gene data show CDR1 as SEHNR and CDR2 as FQNEAQ (reference sequence). The CDR3 runs to 13 residues. Trimming stripped 1 base from V and 6 bases from J, with 10 bases between. The CDR3 DNA reads TGTGCCAGCAGCTTAGGGTCGGTACTCGAGCAGTACGTC. Translated: CASSLGSVLEQYV.

This clonotype appeared many times. V gene TRBV28 combines with J gene TRBJ2-7, with a weak D call TRBD1 (6 bases). V gave up 5 bases and J gave up 2 bases, with 16 bases separating them. CDR3 length equals 15 residues. Germline CDR1 is MDHEN and CDR2 is SYDVKM. The DNA of the CDR3 is TGTGCCAGCAGTCCTCCCAATTCAGGGGCCTACGAGCAGTACGTC. Translated, it gives CASSPPNSGAYEQYV.

The chain uses TRBV7-4 and TRBJ2-7, with D perhaps assigned TRBD1 or TRBD2 (5 bases each). Trimming took off 6 bases at V and 2 bases at J, with 14 bases between the two ends. Germline CDR1 is SGHVT and CDR2 is SQSDAQ. This CDR3 contains 14 residues. CDR3 bases: TGTGCCAGCAGTTCTAGGGACGCACCCTACGAGCAGTACTTC. Its protein product is CASSSRDAPYEQYF. Full variable domain (outside the CDR3, taken from reference TRBV7-4 and TRBJ2-7): GAGVSQSPRYKVAKRGRDVALRCDSISGHVTLYWYRQTLGQGSEVLTYSQSDAQRDKSGRPSGRFSAERPERSVSTLKIQRTEQGDSAVYLCASSSRDAPYEQYFGPGTRLTVT.

CDR3 sequence (DNA): TGCGCCAGCAGAGACAGGGGTTTAGAGACCCAGTACTTC. Its protein is CASRDRGLETQYF. This chain links TRBV10-2 with TRBJ2-5, with 8 bases matching TRBD1. The length of the CDR3 is 13 residues. Germline CDR1 and CDR2: WSHSY and SAAADI. V lost 6 bases and J lost 4; bases outside the gene matches: 4.

This clonotype has only a few counts. V and J are TRBV4-1 and TRBJ2-1, with D maybe TRBD1 (6 bases). The germline V and J ends were trimmed by 4 bases and 8 bases, with 15 bases remaining between them. There are 14 residues in the CDR3. CDR1 MGHRA and CDR2 YSYEKL come from the germline V gene. CDR3 residues: CASSLRPQGYEQFF. The CDR3 nucleotides read TGCGCCAGCAGCCTAAGACCACAGGGTTATGAGCAGTTCTTC.

Details on this clonotype: Sequence at one end of the junction differs from germline and may be a read error. This sequence joins TRBV24-1 and TRBJ1-5; no definite D call. This CDR3 spans 14 amino acids. Germline values: CDR1 KGHDR, CDR2 SFDVKD. Here the CDR3 reads CVTSAGYSNQPQHF. The CDR3 coding sequence is TGTGTCACCAGTGCGGGTTATAGCAATCAGCCCCAGCATTTT.

This clonotype was seen ten or more times. This chain links TRBV7-8 with TRBJ2-1; TRBD1 is a possible D gene (7 bases). CDR1 is SGHVS and CDR2 is FQNEAQ in the germline V gene. Trimming cost V 7 bases and J 2 bases, with 18 bases left between them. The CDR3 is 16 amino acids. CDR3 bases: TGTGCCAGCATCCTAGCAGGGGGGCCCACCTACAATGAGCAGTTCTTC. Encoded protein: CASILAGGPTYNEQFF.

This clonotype was seen a few times. The gene calls are TRBV12-3 or TRBV12-4 and TRBJ2-7, with D possibly TRBD1 on 5 matching bases. The germline V and J ends were trimmed by 6 bases and 2 bases, with 14 bases remaining between them. CDR3 size: 14 residues. In nucleotides, the CDR3 is TGTGCCAGCAGCCCACCCGGACATGCCTACGAGCAGTACGTC. As protein: CASSPPGHAYEQYV.

This clonotype was seen a handful of times. The gene calls are TRBV6-1 and TRBJ1-1; no firm D call. Germline values: CDR1 MNHNS, CDR2 SASEGT. V lost 0 bases and J lost 0, with 8 bases in between. The CDR3 has 15 amino acids. The DNA for the CDR3 is TGTGCCAGCAGTGAAGCGTTCAGGCTGAACACTGAAGCTTTCTTT. It codes for CASSEAFRLNTEAFF.

The chain employs TRBV11-3 and TRBJ2-3; the match to TRBD1 covers 8 bases. The CDR3 consists of 17 residues. CDR1 is SGHNT, CDR2 YENEEA, per germline. The V segment lost 1 base and the J segment 4 bases; nucleotides outside the gene matches: 10. The CDR3 DNA follows: TGTGCCAGCAGCTTAGGTGGGCCAGGGGGCGCGTCAGATACGCAGTATTTT. It translates to CASSLGGPGGASDTQYF. The full variable domain, in which reference TRBV11-3 and TRBJ2-3 provide the parts outside the CDR3, is EAGVVQSPRYKIIEKKQPVAFWCNPISGHNTLYWYLQNLGQGPELLIRYENEEAVDDSQLPKDRFSAERLKGVDSTLKIQPAELGDSAVYLCASSLGGPGGASDTQYFGPGTRLTVL.

The V call is TRBV6-5, the J call TRBJ2-3, with D tentatively TRBD2 (6 bases). The germline CDR1 and CDR2 sequences are MNHEY and SVGAGI. The CDR3 is made up of 16 amino acids. The V and J ends lost 7 bases and 2 bases respectively, with 19 bases between them. The CDR3 DNA reads as TGTGCCAGCACCCCATGGAGCGCGGGGCCCACAGATACGCAGTATTTT. Translation gives CASTPWSAGPTDTQYF.

The rearrangement joins TRBV2 to TRBJ2-7; D may be TRBD1 (6 bases). Trimming took off 5 bases at V and 1 base at J, with 15 bases between the two ends. Looked up from germline, CDR1 is SNHLY and CDR2 is FYNNEI. CDR3 length: 15 amino acids. CDR3 sequence reads: CASSLNRVPSYEQYV. DNA for the CDR3: TGTGCCAGCAGTCTAAACAGGGTCCCTTCCTACGAGCAGTACGTC.

CDR3 region: CASRSGSPYEQYF. As DNA, the CDR3 is TGTGCCAGCAGGTCGGGGTCCCCCTACGAGCAGTACTTC. This chain uses TRBV7-2 with TRBJ2-7, with D maybe TRBD2 (5 bases). Trimming stripped 6 bases from V and 2 bases from J, with 11 bases between. The CDR3 length is 13 residues. Germline CDR1 and CDR2: SGHTA and FQGNSA.

The chain has TRBV12-3 or TRBV12-4 and TRBJ2-1; D remains unclear. CDR3 length equals 12 residues. Trimming cost V 5 bases and J 8 bases, with 10 bases left between them. The CDR3 loop is CASSPSWDEQFF. CDR3 DNA: TGTGCCAGCAGTCCCAGTTGGGATGAGCAGTTCTTC.

The gene calls are TRBV12-5 and TRBJ2-1; 7 nucleotides line up with TRBD1. The V gene end was trimmed by 5 bases and the J gene end by 6 bases; junction bases not matched to a gene: 10. This CDR3 contains 15 residues. CDR1 and CDR2 from the germline V gene are LGHNT and FRNRAP. CDR3 in amino acids: CASGQTGTEFNEQFF. In DNA, the CDR3 is TGTGCTAGTGGTCAGACAGGGACGGAGTTCAATGAGCAGTTCTTC.

The rearrangement uses TRBV19 and TRBJ2-3; TRBD1 might be the D (6 bases). V was shortened by 3 bases and J by 4 bases, with 11 bases between the two germline ends. The V gene's germline CDR1 is LNHDA and CDR2 SQIVND (reference sequence). The CDR3 length is 14 residues. CDR3 bases: TGTGCCAGTAGTATTCTACAGGGTGCAGATACGCAGTATTTT. Translating gives CASSILQGADTQYF.

This clonotype was counted only a few times. The chain has TRBV12-3 or TRBV12-4 and TRBJ1-2; tentatively, D is TRBD1 (5 bases). CDR3 length: 14 residues. Trimming took 1 base from V and 8 from J, leaving 14 bases between them. The CDR3 reads CASSLGRGWDGYTF. The CDR3 DNA reads as TGTGCCAGCAGTTTAGGGCGGGGCTGGGACGGCTACACCTTC.

This clonotype has a handful of counts. The V call is TRBV7-9, the J call TRBJ2-1; D possibly corresponds to TRBD2 (5 bases). Germline lookup yields CDR1 SEHNR and CDR2 FQNEAQ (reference sequence). V gave up 3 bases and J gave up 8 bases, with 17 bases separating them. This CDR3 has 15 residues. In nucleotides, the CDR3 is TGTGCCAGCAGCTTGAATCTGGACTCCCTGGATGAGCAGTTCTTC. Translating gives CASSLNLDSLDEQFF.

This clonotype showed up just a few times. V is TRBV29-1 and J is TRBJ2-1; possibly TRBD1 for D (6 bases). The CDR3 has 16 amino acids. Per germline, CDR1 SQVTM and CDR2 ANQGSEA. The V gene lost 5 bases and the J gene lost 1 base, with 18 bases spanning the gap. In DNA form, the CDR3 reads TGCAGCGTTCTTGGAGCCGGACAGAAATCCTACAATGAGCAGTTCTTC. Its translation is CSVLGAGQKSYNEQFF.

The V gene is TRBV7-3, the J gene TRBJ2-3; D is perhaps TRBD2 (6 bases). Trimming took off 5 bases at V and 5 bases at J, with 17 bases between the two ends. Germline V lookup: CDR1 SGHTA, CDR2 FQGTGA. The CDR3 runs to 15 residues. DNA of the CDR3: TGTGCCAGCAGCCCCCGACGGGAGTCCGGAGATACGCAGTATTTT. It translates to CASSPRRESGDTQYF.